These 12 T cell receptor beta chains came from one sample sequenced in a study of Ad26.COV2.S vaccination and SARS-CoV-2 variants. Here immunoSEQ multiplex PCR was the method, and the copy in TCRdb shows in-frame clones only, minus some. The sample holds around 250,000 clones, more than 70% seen once. The treatment here: some 20 received Ad26.COV2.S at low or high dose, single or two shots; roughly five received placebo; per-sample allocation not given. Specimen acquisition occurred on day 63 following the initial vaccine or placebo injection. The material sequenced was peripheral blood, taken in a trial of Ad26.COV2.S vaccine versus placebo. Receptor source: a person aged 18-65 years who received the Ad26.COV2.S COVID-19 vaccine or a placebo.

The V call is TRBV6-5, the J call TRBJ1-2; D uncertain. This CDR3 has 15 residues. Germline V gene lookup returns CDR1 MNHEY and CDR2 SVGAGI. The ends were cut back, 6 bases at V and 4 bases at J, with 18 bases in the middle. CDR3 loop: CASSPKSGYGYGYTF. CDR3 DNA sequence: TGTGCCAGCAGCCCAAAAAGTGGATATGGCTATGGCTACACCTTC.

The genes are TRBV3-1 (or the pseudogene TRBV3-2) and TRBJ2-1, with 11 bases identical to TRBD2. V was clipped by 1 base and J by 0 bases; unmatched bases: 2. This CDR3 has 17 amino acids. Per the germline V gene, CDR1 is LGHDT and CDR2 is YNNKEL (reference sequence). The CDR3: CASSQASGRSSYNEQFF. CDR3 in DNA: TGTGCCAGCAGCCAAGCTAGCGGGAGGTCCTCCTACAATGAGCAGTTCTTC.

The chain combines TRBV3-1 (or the pseudogene TRBV3-2) with TRBJ2-3; 12 bases match TRBD1. Germline V gene data show CDR1 as LGHDT and CDR2 as YNNKEL (reference sequence). The CDR3 is 18 residues long. V trimming: 4 bases; J trimming: 4 bases; junction bases outside the gene matches: 12. In nucleotides, the CDR3 is TGTGCCAGCAGCCCAGACCGGGGGACAGGGGGCGGATCAGATACGCAGTATTTT. It translates to CASSPDRGTGGGSDTQYF.

The chain recombines TRBV18 with TRBJ2-7; 12 bases align to TRBD2. CDR1 and CDR2 (germline): KGHSH, LQKENI. V lost 6 bases, J lost 3 bases, and 6 bases stayed unmatched. The CDR3 has 15 residues. Written as DNA, the CDR3 is TGTGCCAGCTCGCGGGGACTAGCGGGTATCTACGAGCAGTACTTC. Its translation: CASSRGLAGIYEQYF. Filled out from reference TRBV18 and TRBJ2-7, the complete variable domain reads NAGVMQNPRHLVRRRGQEARLRCSPMKGHSHVYWYRQLPEEGLKFMVYLQKENIIDESGMPKERFSAEFPKEGPSILRIQQVVRGDSAAYFCASSRGLAGIYEQYFGPGTRLTVT.

V is TRBV5-1 and J is TRBJ1-3, with D possibly being TRBD1 (5 bases). Trimming removed 2 bases from V and 4 bases from J, with 13 bases in between. Germline lookup yields CDR1 SGHRS and CDR2 YFSETQ. The CDR3 runs to 15 residues. This chain's CDR3 is CASSFRGEGGNTIYF. CDR3 coding DNA: TGCGCCAGCAGCTTTCGGGGCGAGGGAGGAAACACCATATATTTT.

The chain joins TRBV3-1 (or the pseudogene TRBV3-2) to TRBJ1-2; D is possibly TRBD1 (6 bases). Germline CDR1 and CDR2: LGHDT and YNNKEL (reference sequence). The V end lost 5 bases, the J end lost 5 bases, and 12 bases lay between the germline ends. The CDR3 loop spans 13 amino acids. The DNA for the CDR3 is TGTGCCAGCAGCACAGGGTCGGGATATGGCTACACCTTC. It specifies CASSTGSGYGYTF.

This clone appeared a single time. The chain combines TRBV4-2 with TRBJ1-2; D unclear. The CDR3 has 14 amino acids. The V gene's germline CDR1 is LGHNA and CDR2 YNFKEQ. The V gene lost 0 bases and the J gene lost 4 bases, with 9 bases spanning the gap. The CDR3 here is CASSQDGGSYGYTF. The CDR3 DNA reads TGTGCCAGCAGCCAAGATGGCGGTTCCTATGGCTACACCTTC.

V gene TRBV12-3 or TRBV12-4 combines with J gene TRBJ1-1; D might be TRBD1 (5 bases). This CDR3 is built from 13 residues. V was cut by 6 bases and J by 2 bases, with 10 bases left in between. CDR3 protein: CASSRDRNTEAFF. The CDR3 DNA is TGTGCCAGCAGCCGTGACAGAAACACTGAAGCTTTCTTT.

The V call is TRBV11-2, the J call TRBJ2-1, with a weak D call TRBD2 (6 bases). This CDR3 has 16 amino acids. Per germline, CDR1 SGHAT and CDR2 FQNNGV. V lost 4 bases and J 5 bases, leaving 18 bases between the germline ends. This CDR3 is CASSSRDGSFHNEQFF. The CDR3 nucleotides read TGTGCCAGCAGCTCACGGGACGGGAGTTTCCACAATGAGCAGTTCTTC.

This sequence joins TRBV18 and TRBJ2-3; no firm D call. V gave up 3 bases and J gave up 1 base, with 5 bases separating them. The germline V gene has CDR1 KGHSH and CDR2 LQKENI. The CDR3 extends over 13 amino acids. The CDR3 spells CASSPGRTDTQYF. CDR3 in DNA: TGTGCCAGCTCACCCGGGCGCACAGATACGCAGTATTTT.

This clone showed up just once. This chain links TRBV7-2 with TRBJ1-2; no reliable D call. The CDR3 runs 13 residues. In germline, CDR1 is SGHTA, CDR2 FQGNSA. Trimming removed 1 base from V and 7 bases from J, with 10 bases in between. CDR3 residues: CASSLEGRSGYTF. DNA of the CDR3: TGTGCCAGCAGCTTAGAGGGTCGATCTGGCTACACCTTC.

This rearrangement joins TRBV10-3 to TRBJ2-7; 8 bases agree with TRBD2. V shed 6 bases, J shed 6 bases, and the junction held 10 bases outside the gene matches. Germline CDR1 ENHRY, CDR2 SYGVKD. The CDR3 contains 14 residues. The CDR3 bases are TGTGCCATCAGGCCGGGAGGGCTTTACGCCGAGCAGTACTTC. It is translated as CAIRPGGLYAEQYF.